This TCR beta chain was found in a study of T cells expressing NK-cell markers. Study context: The authors sequenced eight donors, of whom seven were HCMV-seropositive and one was seronegative.

The TCR beta cDNA came from 5'RACE template switching with UMIs. Each CDR3 protein gets one entry in TCRdb, which reprocessed the 5' RACE reads and gives no DNA. This sample carries 400,000 to 450,000 distinct CDR3 sequences, with 6% to 8% going to the ten biggest clones. This CDR3 is built from 13 residues. Germline V gene lookup returns CDR1 MNHNY and CDR2 SVGAGI (reference sequence). Specimen: blood T cells: a sorted CD56 or NKG2C T cell subset, CD4+ or CD8+ T cells, or bulk PBMC T cells (not recorded which). The TCR originated in a woman between 18 and 70 years old in good health. The chain links TRBV6-6 to TRBJ2-3; with no DNA, the TCRdb D assignment of TRBD2 cannot be verified. The chain's CDR3 is CASRASGVDTQYF.